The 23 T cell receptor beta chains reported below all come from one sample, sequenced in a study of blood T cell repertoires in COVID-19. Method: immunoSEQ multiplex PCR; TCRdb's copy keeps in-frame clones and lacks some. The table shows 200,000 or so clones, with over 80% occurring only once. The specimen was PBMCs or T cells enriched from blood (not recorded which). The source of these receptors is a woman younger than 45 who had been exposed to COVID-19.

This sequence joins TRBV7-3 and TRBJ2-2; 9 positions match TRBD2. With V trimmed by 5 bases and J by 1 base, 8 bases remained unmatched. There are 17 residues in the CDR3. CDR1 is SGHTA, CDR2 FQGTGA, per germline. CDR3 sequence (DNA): TGTGCCAGCAGCAGTTATGGGACTAGCTTGAACACCGGGGAGCTGTTTTTT. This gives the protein CASSSYGTSLNTGELFF.

This CDR3 reads CASSPRDRAADTQYF. The CDR3 DNA reads as TGTGCCAGCAGTCCCAGGGACAGGGCAGCAGATACGCAGTATTTT. This chain connects TRBV6-5 to TRBJ2-3, with TRBD1 identical over 9 bases. In germline, CDR1 is MNHEY, CDR2 SVGAGI. J was trimmed by 4 bases and V by 5 bases; bases with no gene match: 7. This CDR3 is built from 15 residues.

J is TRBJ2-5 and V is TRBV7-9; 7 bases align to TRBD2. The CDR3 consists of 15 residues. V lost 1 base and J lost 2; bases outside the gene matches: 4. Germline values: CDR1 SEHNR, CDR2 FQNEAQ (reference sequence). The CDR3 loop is CASSLGGSGQETQYF. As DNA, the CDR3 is TGTGCCAGCAGCTTAGGCGGGAGTGGGCAAGAGACCCAGTACTTC.

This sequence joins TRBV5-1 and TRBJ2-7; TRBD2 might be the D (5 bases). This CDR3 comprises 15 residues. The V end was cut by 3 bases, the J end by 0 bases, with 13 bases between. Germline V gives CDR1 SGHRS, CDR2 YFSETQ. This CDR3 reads CASSSSGTNSYEQYF. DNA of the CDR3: TGCGCCAGCAGCTCCAGCGGTACAAACTCCTACGAGCAGTACTTC.

CDR3 residues: CATSRDYVVADYEQYF. DNA of the CDR3: TGTGCCACCAGCAGAGATTACGTGGTAGCGGACTACGAGCAGTACTTC. V usage is TRBV15 and J usage is TRBJ2-7, with a possible D match to TRBD2 (6 bases). Per germline, CDR1 LNHNV and CDR2 YYDKDF (reference sequence). V was cut by 0 bases and J by 3 bases, with 15 bases left in between. The CDR3 runs 16 residues.

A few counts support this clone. The CDR3 bases are TGTGCCAGCAGCGAAACAGGGACAGCGGGAAACACCATATATTTT. It translates to CASSETGTAGNTIYF. The V and J genes are TRBV9 and TRBJ1-3, with 7 bases matching TRBD1. The V segment lost 3 bases and the J segment 4 bases; nucleotides outside the gene matches: 7. CDR3 length: 15 residues. CDR1 and CDR2 from the germline V gene are SGDLS and YYNGEE.

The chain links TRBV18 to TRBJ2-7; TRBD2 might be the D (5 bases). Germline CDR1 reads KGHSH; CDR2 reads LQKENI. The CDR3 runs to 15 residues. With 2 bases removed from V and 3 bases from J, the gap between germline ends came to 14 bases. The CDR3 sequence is CASSPASGGFYEQYF. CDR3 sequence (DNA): TGTGCCAGCTCACCAGCGAGCGGAGGTTTCTACGAGCAGTACTTC.

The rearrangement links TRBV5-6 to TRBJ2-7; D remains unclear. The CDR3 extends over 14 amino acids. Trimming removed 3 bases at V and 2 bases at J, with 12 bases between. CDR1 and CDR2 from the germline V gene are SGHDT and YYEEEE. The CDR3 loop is CASSSARRPYEQYF. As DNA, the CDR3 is TGTGCCAGCAGCTCGGCCCGGCGGCCCTACGAGCAGTACTTC.

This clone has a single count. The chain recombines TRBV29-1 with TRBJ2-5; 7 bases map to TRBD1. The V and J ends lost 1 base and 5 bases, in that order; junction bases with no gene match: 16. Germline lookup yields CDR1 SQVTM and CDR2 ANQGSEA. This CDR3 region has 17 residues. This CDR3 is CSVEVGGAAGGWETQYF. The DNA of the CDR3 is TGCAGCGTTGAAGTTGGTGGTGCGGCAGGGGGTTGGGAGACCCAGTACTTC.

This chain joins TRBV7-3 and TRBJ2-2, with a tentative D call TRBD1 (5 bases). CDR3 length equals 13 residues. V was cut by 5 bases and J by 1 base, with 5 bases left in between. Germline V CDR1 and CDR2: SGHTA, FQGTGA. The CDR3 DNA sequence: TGTGCCAGCAGCACAGGGAACACCGGGGAGCTGTTTTTT. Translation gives CASSTGNTGELFF. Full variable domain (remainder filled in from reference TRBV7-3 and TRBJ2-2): GAGVSQTPSNKVTEKGKYVELRCDPISGHTALYWYRQSLGQGPEFLIYFQGTGAADDSGLPNDRFFAVRPEGSVSTLKIQRTERGDSAVYLCASSTGNTGELFFGEGSRLTVL.

The CDR3 reads CASRRQGSTEAFF. For the CDR3, the DNA is TGTGCCAGCAGGAGACAGGGGAGTACTGAAGCTTTCTTT. The rearrangement uses TRBV5-4 and TRBJ1-1, with 8 nucleotides matching TRBD1. This CDR3 is built from 13 residues. The trim removed 5 bases at V and 5 bases at J, leaving 5 bases unmatched. The germline gives CDR1 SGHNT, CDR2 YYREEE (reference sequence).

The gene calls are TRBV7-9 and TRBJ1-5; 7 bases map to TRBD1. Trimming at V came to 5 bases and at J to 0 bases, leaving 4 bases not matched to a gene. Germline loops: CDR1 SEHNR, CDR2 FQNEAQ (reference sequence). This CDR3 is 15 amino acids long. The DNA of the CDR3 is TGTGCCAGCAGCCAGGGGGTGCCTAGCAATCAGCCCCAGCATTTT. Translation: CASSQGVPSNQPQHF.

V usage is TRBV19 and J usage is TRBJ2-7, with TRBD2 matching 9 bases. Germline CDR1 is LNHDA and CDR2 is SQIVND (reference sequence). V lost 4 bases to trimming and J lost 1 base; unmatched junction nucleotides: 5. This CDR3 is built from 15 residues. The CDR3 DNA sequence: TGTGCCAGTAGTACAGTAGCGGGAGTGTCCTACGAGCAGTACTTC. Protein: CASSTVAGVSYEQYF. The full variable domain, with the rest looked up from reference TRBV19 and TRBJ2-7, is DGGITQSPKYLFRKEGQNVTLSCEQNLNHDAMYWYRQDPGQGLRLIYYSQIVNDFQKGDIAEGYSVSREKKESFPLTVTSAQKNPTAFYLCASSTVAGVSYEQYFGPGTRLTVT.

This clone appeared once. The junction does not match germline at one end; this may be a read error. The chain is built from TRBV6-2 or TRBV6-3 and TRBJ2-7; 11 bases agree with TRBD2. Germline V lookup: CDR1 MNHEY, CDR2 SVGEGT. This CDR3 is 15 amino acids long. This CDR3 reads CASSFSGRASDEQYF. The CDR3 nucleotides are TGTGCCAGCAGTTTTAGCGGGAGGGCCTCCGACGAGCAGTACTTC.

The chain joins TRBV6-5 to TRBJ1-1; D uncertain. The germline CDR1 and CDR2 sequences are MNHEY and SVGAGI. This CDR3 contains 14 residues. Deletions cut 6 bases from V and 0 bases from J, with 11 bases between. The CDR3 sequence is CASSLGPMNTEAFF. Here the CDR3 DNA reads TGTGCCAGCAGCCTCGGTCCCATGAACACTGAAGCTTTCTTT.

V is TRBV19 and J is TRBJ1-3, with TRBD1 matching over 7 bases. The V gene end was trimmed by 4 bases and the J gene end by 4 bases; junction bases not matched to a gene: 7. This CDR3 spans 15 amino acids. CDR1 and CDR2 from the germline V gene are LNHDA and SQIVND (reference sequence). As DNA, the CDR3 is TGTGCCAGTAGTACCAAGGACAGGCCCGGAAACACCATATATTTT. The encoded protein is CASSTKDRPGNTIYF.

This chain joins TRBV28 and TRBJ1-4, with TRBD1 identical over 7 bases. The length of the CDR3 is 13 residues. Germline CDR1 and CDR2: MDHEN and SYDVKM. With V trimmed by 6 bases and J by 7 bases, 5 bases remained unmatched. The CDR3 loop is CASRLTGAEKLFF. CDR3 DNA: TGTGCCAGCAGACTTACAGGGGCTGAAAAACTGTTTTTT.

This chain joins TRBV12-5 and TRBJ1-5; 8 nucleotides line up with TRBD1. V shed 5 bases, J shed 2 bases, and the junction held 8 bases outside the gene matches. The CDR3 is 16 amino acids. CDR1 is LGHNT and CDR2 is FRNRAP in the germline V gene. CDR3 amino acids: CASGETQGGGNQPQHF. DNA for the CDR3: TGTGCTAGTGGTGAGACACAGGGGGGAGGCAATCAGCCCCAGCATTTT. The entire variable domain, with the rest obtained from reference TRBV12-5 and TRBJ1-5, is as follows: DARVTQTPRHKVTEMGQEVTMRCQPILGHNTVFWYRQTMMQGLELLAYFRNRAPLDDSGMPKDRFSAEMPDATLATLKIQPSEPRDSAVYFCASGETQGGGNQPQHFGDGTRLSIL.

CDR3 DNA: TGTGCCAGTAGTGCCCCCGGGACAGGAAACACTGAAGCTTTCTTT. Translation: CASSAPGTGNTEAFF. V and J are TRBV19 and TRBJ1-1, with TRBD1 matching 8 bases. The CDR3 totals 15 residues. The V gene's germline CDR1 is LNHDA and CDR2 SQIVND (reference sequence). The J segment lost 2 bases and the V segment lost 5 bases, leaving 7 bases of the junction unmatched.

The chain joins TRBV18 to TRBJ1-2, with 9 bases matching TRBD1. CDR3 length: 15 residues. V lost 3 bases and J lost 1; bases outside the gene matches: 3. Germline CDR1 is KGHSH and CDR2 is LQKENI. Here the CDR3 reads CASSPRTGVNYGYTF. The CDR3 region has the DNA TGTGCCAGCTCACCTCGGACAGGGGTTAACTATGGCTACACCTTC.

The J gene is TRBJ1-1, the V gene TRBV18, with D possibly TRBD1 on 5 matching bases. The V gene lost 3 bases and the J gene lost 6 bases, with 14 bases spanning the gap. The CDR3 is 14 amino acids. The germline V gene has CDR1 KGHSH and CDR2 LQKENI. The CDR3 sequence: CASSPAGRSSEAFF. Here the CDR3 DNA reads TGTGCCAGCTCACCGGCAGGGCGATCCTCTGAAGCTTTCTTT.

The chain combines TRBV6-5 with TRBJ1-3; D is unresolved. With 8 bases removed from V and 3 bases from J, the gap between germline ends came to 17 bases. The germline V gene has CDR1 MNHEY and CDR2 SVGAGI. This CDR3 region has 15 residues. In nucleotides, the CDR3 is TGTGCCAGCGGTCGGAGGGCTTCGGGTGGAAACACCATATATTTT. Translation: CASGRRASGGNTIYF.

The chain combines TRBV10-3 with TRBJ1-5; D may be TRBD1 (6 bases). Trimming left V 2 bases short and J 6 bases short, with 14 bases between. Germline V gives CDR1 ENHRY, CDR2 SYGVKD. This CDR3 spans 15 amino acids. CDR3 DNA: TGTGCCATCAGTGAGGATAACAGGGTCCCTCAGCCCCAGCATTTT. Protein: CAISEDNRVPQPQHF.